This T cell receptor beta chain was recovered during a study of blood T cell repertoires in COVID-19. Using immunoSEQ multiplex PCR, the repertoire was profiled, and TCRdb retains in-frame clones only, with some absent. The sample has nearly 200,000 clones; around 89% are singletons. The cohort comprised adults aged about 18 to 90 years residing in 20 to 30 US areas. Self-reported history from a screening survey and questionnaire set each donor's cohort. Donors of Cohort 3 who recovered were those that had two negative PCRs, clearance, or symptom resolution. This CDR3 comprises 14 residues. The junction had 6 bases not matched to a gene; V was cut back by 5 bases and J by 3 bases. CDR1 and CDR2 (germline): SGHTA, FQGNSA.

The chain carries TRBV7-2 and TRBJ1-1; 7 bases match TRBD1. Sequenced: PBMCs or T cells enriched from blood (not recorded which). The clonotype comes from a woman aged 18-35 years who had recovered from COVID-19. In nucleotides, the CDR3 is TGTGCCAGCAGCGTCGGACAGGCTCACACTGAAGCTTTCTTT. It encodes CASSVGQAHTEAFF.